This note documents a single T cell receptor beta chain sequence. The data are from a study of blood T cell repertoires in COVID-19. The method was immunoSEQ multiplex PCR; TCRdb's version includes in-frame clones alone and lacks a portion of them. This sample has about 300,000 clones, with around 90% found just once. J lost 7 bases, V lost 3 bases, and 7 bases had no gene match. Looked up from germline, CDR1 is SGDLS and CDR2 is YYNGEE. The CDR3 is 16 amino acids. Cohorts were determined from participant-reported clinical history. Cohort 3 recovery required two negative PCRs, clearance, or symptom resolution.

The V and J genes are TRBV9 and TRBJ2-1; 13 bases are shared with TRBD2. The sequence was collected from a middle-aged woman who had recovered from COVID-19. Material: PBMCs or T cells enriched from blood (not recorded which). CDR3 residues: CASSAPGLAGVNEQFF. CDR3 DNA: TGTGCCAGCAGCGCCCCCGGACTAGCGGGAGTTAATGAGCAGTTCTTC.